The source of this TCR beta chain is a study of OX40 agonist ivuxolimab in advanced cancers. The study's findings and limits: Among T cells, CD8+ cells averaged more expanded clones than CD4+ cells.

The CDR3 runs 15 residues. V lost 4 bases to trimming and J lost 0 bases; unmatched junction nucleotides: 3. Germline V gene lookup returns CDR1 SGHAT and CDR2 FQNNGV. The repertoire was sequenced with immunoSEQ multiplex PCR; TCRdb's copy has only in-frame clones and lacks some. Of about 150,000 clones listed, under 95% are singletons. As concerns this clone: What it recognizes is unknown.

V usage is TRBV11-2 and J usage is TRBJ2-3; 8 bases align to TRBD2. The material sequenced was CD4+ or CD8+ T cells sorted from blood, taken in a trial of the OX40 agonist ivuxolimab. The clonotype originates from an adult with an advanced solid tumor such as melanoma, head and neck, liver or kidney cancer. The CDR3 loop reads CASSSSGSSTDTQYF. The CDR3, as DNA: TGTGCCAGCAGCTCTAGCGGGTCTAGCACAGATACGCAGTATTTT.